This T cell receptor beta chain was observed in a study of blood T cell repertoires in COVID-19. Turning to the study itself: Sample material is recorded as cDNA or gDNA derived from T cells, B-cell-depleted T cells, or PBMCs.

This CDR3 is built from 13 residues. Germline lookup yields CDR1 SNHLY and CDR2 FYNNEI. V lost 3 bases and J lost 5, with 10 bases in between. The authors' processing: Reference gene primer amplification gave nucleated cell count estimates. Profiled with immunoSEQ multiplex PCR; TCRdb holds only in-frame clones, not every one. That table furnishes V, J and clone size, whereas the DNA furnished D and trimming. The sample has 110,000 or so clones, around 87% seen once. The specimen was peripheral blood. The chain joins TRBV2 to TRBJ2-5, with D uncertain. The source of this sequence is a human donor in a cohort sampled during active COVID-19. CDR3 in DNA: TGTGCCAGCAGTGACGGTTATGAGGAGACCCAGTACTTC. It yields the protein CASSDGYEETQYF.